This T cell receptor (beta chain) was recovered during a study of cytomegalovirus exposure and HLA in healthy donors listed by TCRdb under 2017. Background on the whole study: An earlier analysis of 587 of the donors reported 276 Gb of sequence data and 100 million to 140 million unique TCR beta sequences from 150 million to 200 million T cells. Roughly 320 gigabases of sequencing data and 75 million to 85 million unique TCR sequences made up an early release that covered some 640 HLA-typed donors. Among the roughly 430 genotyped donors, more than 70% belonged to the genetic ancestry cluster associated with self-reported Caucasian donors. The study aimed to test whether signatures of past pathogen exposure could be identified by cataloging public T cell receptors. Using immunosequencing, the study profiled T cell repertoires from fewer than 700 subjects and related those repertoires to cytomegalovirus serostatus. A separate validation cohort of 90 to 150 different subjects was used in addition to the approximately 700-subject first cohort. To predict cytomegalovirus infection status, the study brought together high-throughput TCR immunosequencing, statistical association of individual TCRs with disease status, and machine learning. To study patterns of TCR occurrence, a later analysis re-analyzed previously published TCR beta repertoires from 666 donors and added high-resolution HLA genotyping. The later analysis used no new phenotypic data to find candidate immune exposures, relying instead on TCR beta sequences and their occurrence across donors. An earlier analysis of around 540 of the donors applied high-throughput TCR beta sequencing to assess whether each TCR beta V gene segment acted as functional or pseudogenic. Donor age, sex, ethnicity and CMV serostatus were collected together with the repertoire data. In a later genetic analysis, genome-wide SNP genotypes for about three fifths of the 666 donors were used, and that subset was treated as a discovery cohort. All discovery cohort repertoires had been generated using a single sequencing platform. HLA typing covered class I and class II loci at four-digit resolution. Typing coverage differed by locus: A, B, C, DRB1 and DQB1 were typed in roughly 620-640 donors, DQA1 in about 550, DPA1 in 600 to 610, and DPB1 in just under 480. Several DR-DQ haplotypes were handled as single units for association and clustering because linkage in the cohort was strong. On average, 235,054 unique TCR beta nucleotide sequences were sequenced per donor among fewer than 500 genotyped donors of the cohort, with roughly 18% of those sequences being non-productive. Points the paper makes about the study in general: According to a later analysis, parvovirus B19, influenza, CMV and Epstein-Barr virus appeared linked to several top co-occurrence clusters. In both the original and validation cohorts, the classifier was reported to diagnose cytomegalovirus status with high specificity and sensitivity. Specific HLA alleles were associated with about 17,000 TCR beta sequences at a false discovery rate of 0.05 in a later analysis. A later genetic analysis associated a missense DCLRE1C variant with V-gene and J-gene trimming of TCR beta chains, and an independent cohort replicated the association. HLA typing was unavailable for some donors at each locus, so association tests used only the typed subset. Linkage disequilibrium might explain the correlated functional status among segregating V segments, but an unknown experimental factor could not be ruled out. A later analysis found that HLA-associated TCR beta chains were more clonally expanded and had lower generation probabilities than equally common non-associated chains. In a later analysis, the rate of TCR association differed among HLA loci, with DRB1 alleles having the most associated TCRs and HLA-C alleles having the fewest. The authors suggested that the approach could potentially be generalized to other disease states and immunological phenotypes. A few of the identified cytomegalovirus-associated TCR beta chains were confirmed in vitro to be specific for cytomegalovirus antigens. The study listed 164 TCR beta chains as associated with cytomegalovirus. A further reported finding was that TCR beta sequences accurately predicted the HLA-A and HLA-B alleles for most subjects in the first cohort. Only TCR beta chains were sequenced in this cohort, and the absence of alpha or paired-chain data limited detectable features. Assigning TCR associations to individual alleles was difficult when HLA alleles, especially DR and DQ, strongly co-occurred. In a later genetic analysis, fewer N-insertions in productive TCRs were reported among donors in an Asian-associated ancestry cluster than the approximately 670-donor mean. A cluster of highly shared sequence variants was judged likely to be a technical artifact of the sequencing pipeline. Because the 87-base-pair reads could not distinguish some IMGT-functional V segments, including TRBV6-2 and TRBV6-3, those segments were excluded. Presence/absence analyses assumed roughly uniform sequencing depth across donors, an assumption that may not hold. The earlier analysis of nearly 600 of the donors excluded approximately 15 rarely observed V segments, including chromosome 9 orphons, because counts were too low. Broadly in line with IMGT annotations, most TCR beta V segments showed up in productive rearrangements about 87% or about 30% of the time in an earlier analysis of 450 to 750 of the donors. According to a later analysis, most CMV-associated TCR beta chains appeared to be HLA-restricted, and the HLA associations seemed to be driven largely by CMV exposure. While some public TCRs were present in many individuals, most TCR sequences turned up only very rarely across donors. The only immune exposure information available for the cohort was CMV serostatus.

Libraries were prepared through the immunoSEQ multiplex PCR assay. A mixture of 60 forward primers for TCR Vbeta segments and 13 reverse primers for TCR Jbeta segments was used in the multiplex PCR. The CDR3 region of rearranged TCR beta genes was amplified from genomic DNA by a multiplex PCR assay. Amplified TCR beta libraries were sequenced as 87-base-pair reads on the Illumina HiSeq System. Under the source paper's analysis protocol: Across the 600 to 700 repertoires, a later analysis counted approximately 83 million unique TCR beta chains, 8.5 million to 12 million of which were shared by at least two donors. Raw reads were error-corrected and collapsed into unique sequences with a nearest-neighbor algorithm that merged closely related sequences to remove PCR and sequencing errors. CDR3 sequences were aligned to IMGT reference sequences to assign V, D and J gene segments. Each retained sequence needed at least a six-nucleotide match to both a V gene segment and a J gene segment. A rearrangement was called productive if the CDR3 had no stop codons and remained in frame with V and J, and every other rearrangement was called non-productive. CDR3 was defined according to IMGT convention as the region running from the second conserved V-encoded cysteine to the conserved J-encoded phenylalanine. The earlier analysis of 500 to 750 of the donors excluded any sequence lacking an unambiguous match to a single V gene segment. In an earlier analysis of some 590 of the donors, a V segment was called functional when productive rearrangements were above 56.7%, and segregating when the standard deviation between donors exceeded 5%. A statistical classification framework was built to diagnose cytomegalovirus status from the catalog of TCR beta chain sequences. V and J gene assignment, in a later analysis, came from comparing TCR nucleotide sequences with IMGT/GENE-DB human TR gene sequences. A later analysis assigned CDR3 sequences and most-parsimonious VDJ recombination scenarios with the TCRdist pipeline. In a later analysis, each TCR beta chain was defined by its CDR3 amino acid sequence together with its V-gene family, and reads without a unique V-gene family were excluded. As a way to deal with suspected cross-contamination and a sequencing artifact, a later analysis dropped over 550 nucleotide sequences that were highly shared and had low generation probability. A later analysis calculated a clonal expansion index for each public chain from normalized within-repertoire ranks of inferred template counts. Generation probabilities in a later analysis came from a VDJ recombination model fitted to out-of-frame rearrangements, and those results were checked against IGoR. In a later analysis, hypergeometric tests were used to score TCR-TCR, TCR-HLA and TCR-CMV co-occurrence, with a repertoire-size bias correction applied to TCR pairs. In a later analysis, false discovery rates were estimated by permuting HLA or CMV assignments 20 times. In a later analysis, co-occurring TCRs were grouped using DBSCAN, and TCRdist sequence similarity was added for clustering within HLA-allele-positive subsets. Repertoires with fewer than 30,000 or more than 120,000 public chains, plus five repertoires with anomalous nucleotide sharing, were excluded from co-occurrence clustering. TCRdb's version of the immuneACCESS table is confined to in-frame rearrangements and falls short of the full clone set. An unresolved V gene accounts for under half of the shortfall where checked; the remainder is of unknown origin. V and J calls plus clone size are reproduced from that table; the DNA served to infer D and trimming. The sample table records tens of thousands of clones; about 79% of these occur just once. The ten largest account for 4.5% to 7% of the sample.

Sequences ENHRY (CDR1) and SYGVKD (CDR2) are obtained from the germline V gene. V is trimmed back by 7 bases and J by 4 bases, and the junction contains 3 bases that no gene match accounts for. Including cysteine and phenylalanine, the CDR3 has 13 amino acids. Of all the DNA, just the CDR3 is kept, 39 bases in frame from base 1. A word on this clone: This clone's antigen is unknown. There are no base qualities to consult, and no much larger clone falls within one base.

The cohort consisted of 600 to 750 healthy bone marrow donors. At the time of sampling, all cohort members were nominally healthy, though unrecorded immune exposures were likely present. The donor was CMV seronegative and belonged to the group of approximately 320 seronegative cohort members. A peripheral blood sample was collected from each donor, and TCR beta sequencing was performed on peripheral blood mononuclear cells. Genomic DNA was extracted from the blood cell samples with the Qiagen DNeasy Blood Extraction Kit. The clonotype was recovered from a female donor in good health and CMV-seronegative. The specimen was PBMCs. Rearrangement joined TRBV10-3 to TRBJ2-3, and 9 bases in between align with TRBD2. CDR3 region: CAINSGRSDTQYF. Read as DNA, the sequence is TGTGCCATCAATAGCGGGAGATCAGATACGCAGTATTTT.